In its sample, the clone carrying this T cell receptor beta chain was seen a few times. Germline V gene data show CDR1 as SQVTM and CDR2 as ANQGSEA. This CDR3 region has 12 residues. V was clipped by 7 bases and J by 1 base, with 11 bases between them. The sample comes from a study of T cell repertoires in cytomegalovirus infection. TCRdb fed the reads into MiXCR, producing one record per CDR3 protein. Among 230,000 or so distinct CDR3 sequences, over 15% were seen once, and the ten largest hold roughly half. This clonotype originated in a human donor in good health (CMV status not recorded). Some clones in this sample may be carry-over from other donors' samples. The rearrangement links TRBV29-1 to TRBJ2-7; D is possibly TRBD1 (6 bases). The specimen sequenced was CD8+ T cells from PBMCs. The CDR3 DNA reads as TGCAGCGGATTGGACAGATCCTACGAGCAGTACTTC. It codes for CSGLDRSYEQYF.